This T cell receptor (beta chain) was recorded in a study of OX40 agonist ivuxolimab in advanced cancers. Study-wide context: Ivuxolimab was an agonistic, fully human IgG2 monoclonal antibody directed against OX40 (CD134), a costimulatory receptor. Intravenous ivuxolimab was administered to patients every 2 weeks at six dose levels: 0.01, 0.1, 0.3, 1.5, 3 and 10 mg/kg. Of the approximately 50 dose-escalation patients, hepatocellular carcinoma was present in about 20, melanoma in around 15, renal cell carcinoma in 9 and head and neck cancer in 9. In the dose-escalation cohort, roughly four fifths of patients were male, and the mean age was around 60 years, with a range of about 23 to 80. Patients were allowed to have had prior anti-PD-1, anti-PD-L1 or anti-CTLA-4 therapy, and roughly 40% of the dose-escalation patients had been treated with checkpoint inhibitors. Partial responses were achieved by three dose-escalation patients, of whom one had hepatocellular carcinoma and two had cutaneous melanoma. The point of sequencing TCRbeta in the periphery was to test whether ivuxolimab changed TCR sequence diversity and drove clonal T-cell expansion. The paper describes the monotherapy dose-escalation part (N of about 52 patients) of the phase I trial of ivuxolimab.

General study outcomes and caveats: Which antigens the clonally expanded peripheral T cells were specific for was not determined. After ivuxolimab, CD8+ T cells had more expanded clones than CD4+ T cells on average. In partial responders in the 0.1-3.0 mg/kg groups, normalized peripheral clonal expansion was found to be among the lowest, especially among CD8+ T cells. Low levels of normalized T-cell clonal expansion were also shown by some nonresponding patients. At doses of 0.1 to 3.0 mg/kg, clonal expansion of both CD4+ and CD8+ T cells in blood was seen between baseline and week 6.

The CDR3, from cysteine to phenylalanine, totals 13 residues. The only DNA kept is the CDR3, 39 bases in frame from the first base. The germline V gene yields SQVTM for CDR1 and ANQGSEA for CDR2. From V the trimming removes 7 bases and from J it removes 0 bases, while the gene matches leave 5 bases of the junction unaccounted for. For sequencing of the TCRbeta CDR3 region, genomic DNA was extracted from the sorted cells. The immunoSEQ Assay was used for sequencing of TCRbeta CDR3 regions. In TCRdb, the immuneACCESS table is reduced to in-frame sequences with V and J assigned. These tables do not hold every clone; where another copy was compared, an unresolved V gene accounts for under half, and the others remain unexplained. This sample has 80,000 or so clones in its table, and approximately 84% of those were observed once. The ten largest clones represent about 25% of the sample. Patients with a history of autoimmune disease or receiving systemic immunosuppression were excluded from the trial. Peripheral blood for TCR sequencing was collected from all dose cohorts at baseline, on cycle 4 day 1, and on cycle 7 day 1. The samples were drawn from a first-in-human, open-label, multicenter phase I dose-escalation trial of ivuxolimab. The trial enrolled adults with locally advanced or metastatic head and neck squamous cell, hepatocellular, melanoma or renal cell carcinoma. CD4+ and CD8+ T cells were sorted separately from peripheral blood before TCR sequencing.

Note on this clone: What antigen it recognizes has not been identified. No much larger clone is present one base from it, and per-base qualities are unavailable.

The TCR comes from an adult with an advanced solid tumor such as melanoma, head and neck, liver or kidney cancer. The chain employs TRBV29-1 and TRBJ1-2, with 7 bases matching TRBD1. Sequencing used CD4+ or CD8+ T cells sorted from blood, obtained in a trial of the OX40 agonist ivuxolimab. The CDR3 has the sequence CSAQGQSNYGYTF. The sequenced DNA: TGCAGCGCTCAGGGACAGTCTAACTATGGCTACACCTTC.